This TCR beta chain was documented in a study of OX40 agonist ivuxolimab in advanced cancers. Overall study findings and caveats: Some of the lowest clonal expansion was seen in partial responders at 0.1-3.0 mg/kg.

TCRdb's table, derived via immunoSEQ multiplex PCR, lists solely in-frame clones and lacks some. The data show 14,000 or so clones, around three quarters seen once. In regard to this clone: Antigen unknown.

In germline, CDR1 is MNHEY, CDR2 SMNVEV (reference sequence). The CDR3 extends over 16 amino acids. The V and J ends lost 2 bases and 7 bases respectively, with 17 bases between them. Sample: CD4+ or CD8+ T cells sorted from blood, taken in a trial of the OX40 agonist ivuxolimab. This receptor was taken from an adult with an advanced solid tumor such as melanoma, head and neck, liver or kidney cancer. The V call is TRBV27, the J call TRBJ1-4; D is ambiguous. CDR3 sequence: CASSLIPTAVGEKLFF. The CDR3 DNA follows: TGTGCCAGCAGTTTAATCCCGACTGCTGTAGGTGAAAAACTGTTTTTT. The whole variable domain, remainder taken from reference TRBV27 and TRBJ1-4, is EAQVTQNPRYLITVTGKKLTVTCSQNMNHEYMSWYRQDPGLGLRQIYYSMNVEVTDKGDVPEGYKVSRKEKRNFPLILESPSPNQTSLYFCASSLIPTAVGEKLFFGSGTQLSVL.